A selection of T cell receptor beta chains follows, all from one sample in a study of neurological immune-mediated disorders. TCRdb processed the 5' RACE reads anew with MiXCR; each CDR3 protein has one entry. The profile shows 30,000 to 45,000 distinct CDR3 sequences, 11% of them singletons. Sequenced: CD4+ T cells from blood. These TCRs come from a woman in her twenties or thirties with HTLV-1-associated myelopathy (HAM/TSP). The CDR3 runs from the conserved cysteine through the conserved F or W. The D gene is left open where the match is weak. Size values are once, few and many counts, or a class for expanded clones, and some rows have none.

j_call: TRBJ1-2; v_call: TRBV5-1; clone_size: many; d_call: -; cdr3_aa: CASSLSEDGYTF; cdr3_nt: TGCGCCAGCAGCTTATCTGAGGACGGCTACACCTTC
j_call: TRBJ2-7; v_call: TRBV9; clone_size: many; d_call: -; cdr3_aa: CASSVSQDPYEQYF; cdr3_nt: TGTGCCAGCAGCGTCTCACAGGACCCCTACGAGCAGTACTTC
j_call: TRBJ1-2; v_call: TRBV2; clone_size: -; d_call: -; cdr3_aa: CASSEAEQNGYTF; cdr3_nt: TGTGCCAGCAGTGAAGCGGAACAGAATGGCTACACCTTC
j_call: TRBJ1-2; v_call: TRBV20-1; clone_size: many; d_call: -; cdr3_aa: CSARQEPYGYTF; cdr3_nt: TGCAGTGCTAGGCAGGAGCCCTATGGCTACACCTTC
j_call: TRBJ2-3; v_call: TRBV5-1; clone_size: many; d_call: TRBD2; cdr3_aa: CASSRTQPGTSGTDTQYF; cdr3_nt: TGCGCCAGCAGCAGAACCCAACCCGGGACTAGCGGCACAGATACGCAGTATTTT
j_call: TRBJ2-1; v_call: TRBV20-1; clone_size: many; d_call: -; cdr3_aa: CSARKGGGGGEQFF; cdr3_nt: TGCAGTGCTAGGAAGGGCGGGGGAGGGGGTGAGCAGTTCTTC
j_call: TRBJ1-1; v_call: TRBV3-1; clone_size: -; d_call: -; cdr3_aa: CVNSQDTSEAFF; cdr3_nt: TGTGTCAACAGCCAAGACACTTCTGAAGCTTTCTTT
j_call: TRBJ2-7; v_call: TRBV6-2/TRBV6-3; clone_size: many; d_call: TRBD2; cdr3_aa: CASSPGLAGTYEQYF; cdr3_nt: TGTGCCAGCAGTCCCGGACTAGCGGGTACCTACGAGCAGTACTTC
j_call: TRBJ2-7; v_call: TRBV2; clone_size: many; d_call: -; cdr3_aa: CASSDWQTQYF; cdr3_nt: TGTGCCAGCAGTGACTGGCAGACTCAGTACTTC
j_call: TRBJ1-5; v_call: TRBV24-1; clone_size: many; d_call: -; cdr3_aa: CATSDLQGPGSQPQHF; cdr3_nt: TGTGCCACCAGTGATTTGCAGGGGCCGGGCAGCCAGCCCCAGCATTTT
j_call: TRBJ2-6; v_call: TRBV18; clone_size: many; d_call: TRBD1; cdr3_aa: CASSLTRQGGANVLTF; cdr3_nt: TGTGCCAGCTCACTTACTCGACAGGGGGGGGCCAACGTCCTGACTTTC
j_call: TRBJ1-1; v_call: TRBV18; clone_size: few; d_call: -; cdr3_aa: CASSPQSFGAEAFF; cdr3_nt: TGTGCCAGCTCACCCCAGAGCTTCGGGGCTGAAGCTTTCTTT
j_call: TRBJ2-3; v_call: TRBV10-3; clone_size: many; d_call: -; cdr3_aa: CAISVLKGTDTQYF; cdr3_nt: TGTGCCATCAGCGTCTTGAAGGGCACAGATACGCAGTATTTT